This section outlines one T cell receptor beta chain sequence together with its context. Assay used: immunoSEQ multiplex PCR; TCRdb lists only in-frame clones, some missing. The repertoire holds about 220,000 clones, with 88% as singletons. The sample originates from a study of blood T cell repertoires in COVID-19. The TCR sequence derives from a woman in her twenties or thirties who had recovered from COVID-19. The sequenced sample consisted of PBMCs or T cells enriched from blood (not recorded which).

Written as DNA, the CDR3 is TGTGCCAGCAGTTACCCTAGGATCCTTCGAGGGGGTAACACTGAAGCTTTCTTT. This encodes CASSYPRILRGGNTEAFF. J is TRBJ1-1 and V is TRBV6-2 or TRBV6-3, with D tentatively TRBD1 (6 bases). The germline V gene encodes CDR1 MNHEY and CDR2 SVGEGT. The CDR3 loop spans 18 amino acids. V was cut by 2 bases and J by 2 bases, with 21 bases left in between.